The 24 T cell receptor beta chains below all came from one sample that was sequenced in a study of identical twins. MiXCR, applied by TCRdb to the 5' RACE reads, yields one record per CDR3 protein. Of under 300,000 distinct CDR3 sequences in the sample, about 13% were seen once. This sample was also put to use in a study of yellow fever vaccine responses in identical twins.

The source material was memory (CD45RO+) T cells sorted from blood. Receptors were obtained from a woman aged 18-35 years in good health.

This clonotype has only a few counts. J is TRBJ2-7 and V is TRBV28; 7 bases line up with TRBD2. Trimming took 6 bases from V and 1 from J; bases not matched to a gene: 3. Germline V gives CDR1 MDHEN, CDR2 SYDVKM. This CDR3 is 13 amino acids long. The CDR3 reads CASSGEGSYEQYF. The CDR3 bases are TGTGCCAGCAGCGGGGAGGGATCCTACGAGCAGTACTTC. Complete variable domain (other parts from reference TRBV28 and TRBJ2-7): DVKVTQSSRYLVKRTGEKVFLECVQDMDHENMFWYRQDPGLGLRLIYFSYDVKMKEKGDIPEGYSVSREKKERFSLILESASTNQTSMYLCASSGEGSYEQYFGPGTRLTVT.

This clonotype was recorded many times. The chain has TRBV12-3 or TRBV12-4 and TRBJ1-5, with D possibly TRBD1 on 5 matching bases. Trimming took off 5 bases at V and 0 bases at J, with 11 bases between the two ends. The CDR3 runs 15 residues. The CDR3 loop is CASSNRINSNQPQHF. The CDR3 nucleotides are TGTGCCAGCAGTAACAGGATTAATAGCAATCAGCCCCAGCATTTT.

V and J are TRBV11-1 and TRBJ2-6; TRBD2 is a possible D gene (5 bases). Trimming removed 1 base at V and 0 bases at J, with 7 bases between. The length of the CDR3 is 16 residues. Germline V gene sequence: CDR1 SGHAT, CDR2 FQDESV (reference sequence). The CDR3 sequence is CASSLVRGSGANVLTF. Written as DNA, the CDR3 is TGTGCCAGCAGCTTAGTTCGGGGCTCTGGGGCCAACGTCCTGACTTTC.

This sequence joins TRBV20-1 and TRBJ2-7; 10 bases map to TRBD2. The CDR3 covers 13 residues. Losses at the gene ends were 6 bases for V and 2 bases for J; bases not matched to a gene: 4. Per the germline V gene, CDR1 is DFQATT and CDR2 is SNEGSKA (reference sequence). The CDR3 sequence: CSATSGGAYEQYF. CDR3 sequence (DNA): TGCAGTGCAACGAGCGGGGGGGCCTACGAGCAGTACTTC.

This clonotype was detected only a few times. The chain recombines TRBV3-1 with TRBJ2-5; 7 bases are a match to TRBD2. The V and J ends lost 7 bases and 5 bases, in that order; junction bases with no gene match: 13. CDR1 is LGHDT and CDR2 is YNNKEL in the germline V gene (reference sequence). The CDR3 totals 15 residues. CDR3 DNA: TGTGCCAGCAAGGAAGAGGGAGGGCCTGGGGAGACCCAGTACTTC. This sequence encodes CASKEEGGPGETQYF.

This clonotype has a handful of counts. A read error may account for a junction end that differs from germline. The V and J genes are TRBV15 and TRBJ2-3; D is perhaps TRBD1 (6 bases). The CDR3 length is 15 residues. Looked up from germline, CDR1 is LNHNV and CDR2 is YYDKDF (reference sequence). CDR3 nucleotide sequence: TGTGCCACCAGCAGAGATTCACAGGGCACAGATATGCAGTATTTT. Protein product: CATSRDSQGTDMQYF.

This clonotype was counted between two and nine times. The gene calls are TRBV6-2 or TRBV6-3 and TRBJ2-2; D perhaps matches TRBD2 (5 bases). Germline-derived CDR1 and CDR2 are MNHEY and SVGEGT. The CDR3 is 13 residues long. Trimming shortened V by 8 bases and J by 5 bases, and 12 bases separated the two germline ends. In DNA, the CDR3 is TGTGCCAGCGGGAGAGGTGGGACCGGGGAGCTGTTTTTT. Translating gives CASGRGGTGELFF.

This clonotype was seen only a few times. This chain connects TRBV5-1 to TRBJ1-2; perhaps TRBD1 as D (6 bases). Trimming shortened V by 3 bases and J by 4 bases, and 16 bases separated the two germline ends. This CDR3 spans 15 amino acids. Per germline, CDR1 SGHRS and CDR2 YFSETQ. The CDR3: CASSWGGQATYGYTF. As DNA, the CDR3 is TGCGCCAGCAGCTGGGGGGGACAAGCGACCTATGGCTACACCTTC.

This chain links TRBV11-3 with TRBJ2-6; D might be TRBD1 (5 bases). The ends were cut back, 1 base at V and 1 base at J, with 11 bases in the middle. The length of the CDR3 is 17 residues. CDR1 is SGHNT, CDR2 YENEEA, per germline. The CDR3 is CASSLVARASGANVLTF. The DNA of the CDR3 is TGTGCCAGCAGCTTAGTAGCCAGGGCGTCTGGGGCCAACGTCCTGACTTTC.

This clonotype was counted only a few times. V gene TRBV15 combines with J gene TRBJ2-1, with TRBD1 as a possible D gene (5 bases). The CDR3 runs 16 residues. Trimming cost V 0 bases and J 2 bases, with 11 bases left between them. The V gene's germline CDR1 is LNHNV and CDR2 YYDKDF (reference sequence). The CDR3 sequence: CATSRDEGVTYNEQFF. CDR3 nucleotide sequence: TGTGCCACCAGCAGAGATGAAGGGGTAACCTACAATGAGCAGTTCTTC.

This rearrangement joins TRBV27 to TRBJ2-4; no clear D. Per the germline V gene, CDR1 is MNHEY and CDR2 is SMNVEV (reference sequence). Deletions cut 3 bases from V and 8 bases from J, with 5 bases between. This CDR3 is built from 11 residues. In nucleotides, the CDR3 is TGTGCCAGCAGTTTTCGCGACATTCAGTACTTC. Protein sequence: CASSFRDIQYF.

This chain uses TRBV20-1 with TRBJ2-3, with TRBD2 as a possible D gene (5 bases). Trimming took off 5 bases at V and 9 bases at J, with 15 bases between the two ends. The germline CDR1 and CDR2 sequences are DFQATT and SNEGSKA (reference sequence). This CDR3 region has 12 residues. The CDR3 here is CSALTPWETQYF. CDR3 bases: TGCAGTGCTCTGACTCCTTGGGAGACGCAGTATTTT.

This chain joins TRBV3-1 and TRBJ2-4; TRBD2 aligns across 7 bases. V was clipped by 3 bases and J by 2 bases; unmatched bases: 10. The length of the CDR3 is 17 residues. CDR1 is LGHDT and CDR2 is YNNKEL in the germline V gene (reference sequence). The CDR3 DNA is TGTGCCAGCAGCCACGCGGGGGAGAGCGGATCCAAAAACATTCAGTACTTC. Translating gives CASSHAGESGSKNIQYF.

A few counts support this clonotype. The V gene is TRBV10-3, the J gene TRBJ2-2; D assignment may be TRBD1 or TRBD2 (6 bases each). Germline V gene sequence: CDR1 ENHRY, CDR2 SYGVKD. V lost 10 bases and J 3 bases, leaving 15 bases between the germline ends. This CDR3 is 14 amino acids long. CDR3 bases: TGTGCCACGGCACCGGGGGCGGACACCGGGGAGCTGTTTTTT. Translation: CATAPGADTGELFF.

The gene calls are TRBV28 and TRBJ2-7; the match to TRBD2 covers 10 bases. CDR3 length: 13 amino acids. The junction had 8 bases not matched to a gene; V was cut back by 6 bases and J by 9 bases. Per germline, CDR1 MDHEN and CDR2 SYDVKM. The CDR3 reads CASRGRLAGWQYF. CDR3 DNA sequence: TGTGCCAGCAGGGGTCGACTAGCGGGTTGGCAGTACTTC.

There are many counts of this clonotype. The chain recombines TRBV6-1 with TRBJ2-5, with TRBD1 matching over 8 bases. The CDR3 is 14 residues long. The junction had 5 bases not matched to a gene; V was cut back by 6 bases and J by 2 bases. Germline V gene sequence: CDR1 MNHNS, CDR2 SASEGT. In nucleotides, the CDR3 is TGTGCCAGCAGCGGTGACAGGGGACAAGAGACCCAGTACTTC. Translating it yields CASSGDRGQETQYF.

There are many counts of this clonotype. The chain combines TRBV18 with TRBJ1-2; D uncertain. Germline lookup yields CDR1 KGHSH and CDR2 LQKENI. V lost 3 bases and J lost 0, with 11 bases in between. This CDR3 region has 15 residues. This CDR3 is CASSPGQTSNYGYTF. The CDR3 DNA reads as TGTGCCAGCTCACCTGGGCAGACCTCTAACTATGGCTACACCTTC.

The V and J genes are TRBV7-2 and TRBJ2-5, with D unclear. V dropped 5 bases and J dropped 1 base, with 14 bases sitting between them. Germline assignment: CDR1 SGHTA and CDR2 FQGNSA. The CDR3 totals 15 residues. CDR3 protein: CASSRGRALQETQYF. The DNA of the CDR3 is TGTGCCAGCAGCCGTGGACGGGCTCTCCAAGAGACCCAGTACTTC.

The chain joins TRBV29-1 to TRBJ1-1; D unclear. Trimming pared 0 bases from V and 0 bases from J, leaving 11 bases between. The CDR3 length is 15 residues. CDR1 and CDR2 from the germline V gene are SQVTM and ANQGSEA. In DNA form, the CDR3 reads TGCAGCGTTGAAGATGGTCCAGGTCTGAACACTGAAGCTTTCTTT. This gives the protein CSVEDGPGLNTEAFF.

This chain uses TRBV20-1 with TRBJ2-1; 9 bases match TRBD2. Germline lookup yields CDR1 DFQATT and CDR2 SNEGSKA (reference sequence). The CDR3 covers 15 residues. Germline trimming cut 3 bases from V and 7 bases from J; bases unmatched to any gene: 10. CDR3 in amino acids: CSARNSGSFGNEQFF. The CDR3 DNA is TGCAGTGCTAGGAATAGCGGGAGTTTTGGGAATGAGCAGTTCTTC.

The chain links TRBV9 to TRBJ2-1, with 10 positions matching TRBD2. Germline loops: CDR1 SGDLS, CDR2 YYNGEE. Trimming cost V 4 bases and J 9 bases; bases outside gene matches: 10. The CDR3 extends over 15 amino acids. The DNA for the CDR3 is TGTGCCAGCAGCACCTCCGGGACTAGCGACGTTGAGCAGTTCTTC. It translates to CASSTSGTSDVEQFF.

This clonotype was counted only a few times. The chain couples TRBV5-1 to TRBJ2-5, with TRBD2 as a possible D gene (5 bases). The CDR3 is 17 amino acids. Germline lookup yields CDR1 SGHRS and CDR2 YFSETQ. The ends were cut back, 1 base at V and 5 bases at J, with 21 bases in the middle. The DNA for the CDR3 is TGCGCCAGCAGCTTGAGCGTGGGAGTCAGGTTGAAGGAGACCCAGTACTTC. This gives the protein CASSLSVGVRLKETQYF.

The chain carries TRBV24-1 and TRBJ2-1, with 11 bases fitting TRBD2. The length of the CDR3 is 15 residues. The germline V gene has CDR1 KGHDR and CDR2 SFDVKD. V lost 3 bases to trimming and J lost 12 bases; unmatched junction nucleotides: 9. This CDR3 is CATSDTGTSGPGQFF. The CDR3, as DNA: TGTGCCACCAGTGATACCGGGACTAGCGGCCCCGGGCAGTTCTTC.

The J gene is TRBJ1-5, the V gene TRBV7-9, with D possibly TRBD1 on 5 matching bases. Trimming took off 1 base at V and 4 bases at J, with 11 bases between the two ends. The germline V gene has CDR1 SEHNR and CDR2 FQNEAQ (reference sequence). This CDR3 region has 15 residues. CDR3 coding DNA: TGTGCCAGCAGCTTAGGGCAGGGCGTTAATCAGCCCCAGCATTTT. Its protein is CASSLGQGVNQPQHF.